This TCR beta chain was sequenced in a study of shared clonotypes between healthy human individuals. Study-level findings and limits: Larger estimated richness was generally recorded for naive subsets relative to memory subsets. Clonotypes shared by all four donors outscored non-shared clonotypes in generation probability.

Worth noting for this clone: As yet, its antigen is unknown. In the same sample, other DNA sequences code for this CDR3.

Naive CD8 cells comprised CD45RO-negative, CCR7-positively selected cells, excluding terminally differentiated effector memory CD45RA+ cells. Deep was the level used in running the assay. Each subset's genomic DNA was split evenly across several immunoSEQ plates. Measured with immunoSEQ multiplex PCR; TCRdb has only the in-frame clones, and not every one. The data hold 600,000 or so clones, with around 95% observed a single time. The TCR comes from a woman aged 25-40 years in good health. Specimen: naive CD8+ T cells sorted from blood.

CDR3 residues: CASSPGLAGYEQYF. CDR3 DNA: TGTGCCAGTAGTCCCGGACTAGCTGGCTACGAGCAGTACTTC. The J gene is TRBJ2-7, the V gene TRBV19; TRBD2 agrees at 8 bases. Germline V CDR1 and CDR2: LNHDA, SQIVND (reference sequence). After removal of 5 bases from V and 3 bases from J, the junction contained 6 bases not matched to a gene. The CDR3 consists of 14 residues.